This TCR beta chain was observed in a study of T cells after yellow fever vaccination. General observations from the study: The booster saw the reappearance of most primary-vaccination clones (about 95% CD4, 80% to 90% CD8). Clonotypes shared by both compartments, CD4 and CD8, made up a small share.

The study made its TCR cDNA through 5'RACE template switching. That step introduced a universal primer site along with UMIs. TCRdb re-called the 5' RACE reads with MiXCR, one entry per CDR3 protein. The table has fewer than 150,000 distinct CDR3 sequences, roughly 8.2% seen once. This clonotype was picked up many times. Its antigen is currently unknown. Trimming took off 6 bases at V and 0 bases at J, with 10 bases between the two ends. This CDR3 is 14 amino acids long. This sequence joins TRBV12-3 or TRBV12-4 and TRBJ2-3; D gene unclear. This receptor was identified in a man aged 25 to 40 who received the YFV17D yellow fever vaccine. The sequencing used CD4+ T cells sorted from PBMCs, collected 5 days after the yellow fever booster vaccination. In DNA form, the CDR3 reads TGTGCCAGCAGGTTCCGTGCTAGCACAGATACGCAGTATTTT. Its protein is CASRFRASTDTQYF.